The 23 T cell receptor beta chains below all came from one sample that was sequenced in a study of cytomegalovirus exposure and HLA in healthy donors. The PCR was carried out with 60 Vbeta primers and 13 Jbeta primers. This table comes from immunoSEQ multiplex PCR, and its TCRdb copy is limited to in-frame clones, with some not included. The table includes approximately 150,000 clones, 61% detected once. Sequenced sample: PBMCs. The receptor set was obtained from a male donor in good health and CMV-seronegative.

The chain couples TRBV7-2 to TRBJ2-1; D not certain. Germline-derived CDR1 and CDR2 are SGHTA and FQGNSA. The V and J ends lost 6 bases and 9 bases respectively, with 9 bases between them. The CDR3 has 11 amino acids. CDR3 amino acids: CASRQWSEQFF. For the CDR3, the DNA is TGTGCCAGCAGGCAATGGAGTGAGCAGTTCTTC.

This clone occurred a few times. The chain combines TRBV14 with TRBJ2-1; TRBD1 is a possible D gene (5 bases). This CDR3 is 13 amino acids long. V lost 3 bases to trimming and J lost 10 bases, with 13 bases between them. Per germline, CDR1 SGHDN and CDR2 FVKESK. DNA of the CDR3: TGTGCCAGCAGCCAGCCAGGCAGGGCGGAGCAGTTCTTC. It specifies CASSQPGRAEQFF. The full variable domain, completed using reference TRBV14 and TRBJ2-1, is EAGVTQFPSHSVIEKGQTVTLRCDPISGHDNLYWYRRVMGKEIKFLLHFVKESKQDESGMPNNRFLAERTGGTYSTLKVQPAELEDSGVYFCASSQPGRAEQFFGPGTRLTVL.

The chain employs TRBV30 and TRBJ2-1; 7 nucleotides match TRBD2. The V and J ends lost 2 bases and 9 bases, in that order; junction bases with no gene match: 4. This CDR3 is 12 amino acids long. The germline V gene has CDR1 GTSNPN and CDR2 SVGIG (reference sequence). CDR3 nucleotide sequence: TGTGCCTGGAGTCCCCCGGGAGGTGAGCAGTTCTTC. It codes for CAWSPPGGEQFF. Using reference TRBV30 and TRBJ2-1 for the parts outside the CDR3, the full variable domain is SQTIHQWPATLVQPVGSPLSLECTVEGTSNPNLYWYRQAAGRGLQLLFYSVGIGQISSEVPQNLSASRPQDRQFILSSKKLLLSDSGFYLCAWSPPGGEQFFGPGTRLTVL.

The rearrangement links TRBV5-6 to TRBJ2-7, with D uncertain. The V end was cut by 4 bases, the J end by 2 bases, with 10 bases between. CDR3 length: 13 amino acids. From germline, CDR1 is SGHDT and CDR2 YYEEEE. The CDR3 nucleotides read TGTGCCAGCAGCAGTTCGTGGCCCTACGAGCAGTACTTC. Its translation: CASSSSWPYEQYF.

This chain joins TRBV2 and TRBJ2-3; TRBD1 matches at 7 bases. V trimming: 6 bases; J trimming: 2 bases; junction bases outside the gene matches: 5. CDR1 is SNHLY, CDR2 FYNNEI, per germline. The CDR3 contains 14 residues. The CDR3 sequence is CASRRDSATDTQYF. CDR3 coding DNA: TGTGCCAGCAGGAGGGACAGCGCCACAGATACGCAGTATTTT.

Only one count was recorded for this clone. The chain joins TRBV7-3 to TRBJ2-5; possibly TRBD1 for D (6 bases). There are 15 residues in the CDR3. The germline V gene has CDR1 SGHTA and CDR2 FQGTGA. V was pared by 3 bases and J by 2 bases, with 13 bases between. CDR3 coding DNA: TGTGCCAGCAGCTTGATGGGACACCTACAAGAGACCCAGTACTTC. Amino acid sequence: CASSLMGHLQETQYF.

This clone was seen only a few times. The V and J genes are TRBV4-2 and TRBJ1-2; TRBD1 aligns across 7 bases. Per the germline V gene, CDR1 is LGHNA and CDR2 is YNFKEQ. The length of the CDR3 is 15 residues. V lost 0 bases and J lost 4; bases outside the gene matches: 5. CDR3 sequence (DNA): TGTGCCAGCAGCCAAGATGGGACAGCAGGCTATGGCTACACCTTC. Its translation: CASSQDGTAGYGYTF.

The rearrangement links TRBV12-5 to TRBJ1-5, with 10 bases identical to TRBD1. CDR1 is LGHNT and CDR2 is FRNRAP in the germline V gene. The CDR3 has 19 residues. V shed 3 bases, J shed 0 bases, and the junction held 11 bases outside the gene matches. CDR3 DNA: TGTGCTAGTGGTTTTCAGGGACAGGGGCGGGACCATAGCAATCAGCCCCAGCATTTT. Amino acids: CASGFQGQGRDHSNQPQHF.

This sequence joins TRBV7-2 and TRBJ1-5; D gene uncertain. The CDR3 covers 16 residues. Germline V gene data show CDR1 as SGHTA and CDR2 as FQGNSA. Trimming took 5 bases from V and 3 from J, leaving 17 bases between them. The CDR3 DNA is TGTGCCAGCAGCCCTAATGGAATGTGGGCCAATCAGCCCCAGCATTTT. It yields the protein CASSPNGMWANQPQHF. The variable domain in full, completed from reference TRBV7-2 and TRBJ1-5, reads GAGVSQSPSNKVTEKGKDVELRCDPISGHTALYWYRQSLGQGLEFLIYFQGNSAPDKSGLPSDRFSAERTGGSVSTLTIQRTQQEDSAVYLCASSPNGMWANQPQHFGDGTRLSIL.

This clone was counted between two and nine times. The chain has TRBV27 and TRBJ2-7; 10 bases match TRBD1. Trimming took 4 bases from V and 3 from J; bases not matched to a gene: 9. CDR1 is MNHEY, CDR2 SMNVEV, per germline (reference sequence). This CDR3 contains 16 residues. CDR3 sequence: CASSSNRGQGIYEQYF. The CDR3 DNA follows: TGTGCCAGCAGTTCAAATCGGGGACAGGGGATCTACGAGCAGTACTTC.

In this sample, this clone turned up a few times. The sample holds other DNA sequences that translate to the same CDR3. V is TRBV10-1 and J is TRBJ2-5, with D possibly TRBD2 on 6 matching bases. Germline values: CDR1 WNHNN, CDR2 SYGVQD (reference sequence). The V and J ends lost 0 bases and 1 base respectively, with 6 bases between them. The CDR3 is 14 residues long. The CDR3 DNA is TGCGCCAGCAGTGAGTCCGGGGGCCAAGAGACCCAGTACTTC. Protein sequence: CASSESGGQETQYF.

The chain uses TRBV29-1 and TRBJ1-5; D not resolved. Germline V gene sequence: CDR1 SQVTM, CDR2 ANQGSEA. V lost 5 bases to trimming and J lost 5 bases, with 19 bases between them. The CDR3 length is 15 residues. The chain's CDR3 is CSVLNLEWVYQPQHF. As DNA, the CDR3 is TGCAGCGTTCTTAATCTGGAGTGGGTTTATCAGCCCCAGCATTTT.

This clone was counted a few times. The chain combines TRBV5-1 with TRBJ2-5; D perhaps matches TRBD2 (6 bases). The CDR3 contains 16 residues. V lost 1 base to trimming and J lost 5 bases, with 18 bases between them. Per the germline V gene, CDR1 is SGHRS and CDR2 is YFSETQ. The CDR3: CASSLTGSSGVETQYF. In nucleotides, the CDR3 is TGCGCCAGCAGCTTGACTGGTTCTTCGGGGGTCGAGACCCAGTACTTC.

The chain carries TRBV5-6 and TRBJ2-6, with 7 bases aligning to TRBD1. The CDR3 covers 18 residues. V trimming: 0 bases; J trimming: 0 bases; junction bases outside the gene matches: 6. Germline V gives CDR1 SGHDT, CDR2 YYEEEE. CDR3 residues: CASSLGTGLSSGANVLTF. CDR3 coding DNA: TGTGCCAGCAGCTTGGGGACAGGTCTGAGCTCTGGGGCCAACGTCCTGACTTTC.

The V gene is TRBV2, the J gene TRBJ1-5; possibly TRBD1 for D (5 bases). The CDR3 spans 12 residues. CDR1 and CDR2 from the germline V gene are SNHLY and FYNNEI. V dropped 7 bases and J dropped 4 bases, with 8 bases sitting between them. The CDR3 sequence: CASTEGNQPQHF. The DNA of the CDR3 is TGTGCCAGCACGGAGGGGAATCAGCCCCAGCATTTT.

This clone was picked up one time. This chain joins TRBV7-9 and TRBJ2-1; TRBD1 matches at 11 bases. Trimming removed 1 base from V and 3 bases from J; junction bases left unmatched: 2. The germline CDR1 and CDR2 sequences are SEHNR and FQNEAQ (reference sequence). The CDR3 consists of 16 residues. Written as DNA, the CDR3 is TGTGCCAGCAGCTTAGTGGGACAGGGGGGCTACAATGAGCAGTTCTTC. This encodes CASSLVGQGGYNEQFF. Filled out from reference TRBV7-9 and TRBJ2-1, the complete variable domain reads DTGVSQNPRHKITKRGQNVTFRCDPISEHNRLYWYRQTLGQGPEFLTYFQNEAQLEKSRLLSDRFSAERPKGSFSTLEIQRTEQGDSAMYLCASSLVGQGGYNEQFFGPGTRLTVL.

V and J are TRBV7-9 and TRBJ2-7; possible D gene TRBD1, 5 bases. Trimming cost V 8 bases and J 6 bases, with 20 bases left between them. CDR1 is SEHNR and CDR2 is FQNEAQ in the germline V gene (reference sequence). CDR3 length: 14 amino acids. The CDR3 nucleotides read TGTGCCAGCGCAAGGGGTAGATTGACGGGCGAGCAGTACTTC. Translating it yields CASARGRLTGEQYF.

The rearrangement links TRBV30 to TRBJ1-2; the D is unclear. Germline CDR1 and CDR2: GTSNPN and SVGIG (reference sequence). The length of the CDR3 is 15 residues. V was cut by 4 bases and J by 7 bases, with 22 bases left in between. DNA of the CDR3: TGTGCCTGGATTGGAGGGAGGAGCGGTTCGGGTGGCTACACCTTC. It is translated as CAWIGGRSGSGGYTF.

This clone was recorded a few times. The chain is built from TRBV7-9 and TRBJ1-5; no definite D call. The CDR3 is made up of 15 amino acids. Trimming took off 4 bases at V and 2 bases at J, with 12 bases between the two ends. Germline values: CDR1 SEHNR, CDR2 FQNEAQ (reference sequence). CDR3 coding DNA: TGTGCCAGCAGCTGGGGAGGGCACGGCAATCAGCCCCAGCATTTT. It is translated as CASSWGGHGNQPQHF. Variable domain in full (rest from reference TRBV7-9 and TRBJ1-5): DTGVSQNPRHKITKRGQNVTFRCDPISEHNRLYWYRQTLGQGPEFLTYFQNEAQLEKSRLLSDRFSAERPKGSFSTLEIQRTEQGDSAMYLCASSWGGHGNQPQHFGDGTRLSIL.

The sample holds one count of this clone. The chain links TRBV7-2 to TRBJ1-5, with a weak D call TRBD1 (6 bases). Germline V CDR1 and CDR2: SGHTA, FQGNSA. Trimming took 1 base from V and 4 from J, leaving 17 bases between them. The CDR3 length is 17 residues. This chain's CDR3 is CASSLVGGGQGNQPQHF. CDR3 nucleotide sequence: TGTGCCAGCAGCTTAGTTGGCGGGGGGCAAGGGAATCAGCCCCAGCATTTT.

The chain recombines TRBV6-1 with TRBJ1-1; no clear D. In germline, CDR1 is MNHNS, CDR2 SASEGT. CDR3 size: 15 residues. The V end lost 3 bases, the J end lost 2 bases, and 13 bases lay between the germline ends. The CDR3 region is CASSDGGQLNTEAFF. CDR3 nucleotides: TGTGCCAGCAGTGACGGAGGCCAGTTAAACACTGAAGCTTTCTTT.

This rearrangement joins TRBV13 to TRBJ2-7; 13 bases are shared with TRBD2. Germline CDR1 reads PRHDT; CDR2 reads FYEKMQ (reference sequence). Germline trimming cut 0 bases from V and 6 bases from J; bases unmatched to any gene: 5. CDR3 length: 16 residues. The CDR3 DNA reads TGTGCCAGCAGCTTAGGTACTAGCGGGGGGGCCGGCGAGCAGTACTTC. Translated, it gives CASSLGTSGGAGEQYF.

The V gene is TRBV5-1, the J gene TRBJ1-5; 7 nucleotides match TRBD1. The CDR3 contains 16 residues. Losses at the gene ends were 0 bases for V and 6 bases for J; bases not matched to a gene: 9. The germline gives CDR1 SGHRS, CDR2 YFSETQ. The CDR3 DNA is TGCGCCAGCAGCTTGGCCGGGACAGTCGACGGTCAGCCCCAGCATTTT. It translates to CASSLAGTVDGQPQHF. The whole variable domain, remainder taken from reference TRBV5-1 and TRBJ1-5, is KAGVTQTPRYLIKTRGQQVTLSCSPISGHRSVSWYQQTPGQGLQFLFEYFSETQRNKGNFPGRFSGRQFSNSRSEMNVSTLELGDSALYLCASSLAGTVDGQPQHFGDGTRLSIL.